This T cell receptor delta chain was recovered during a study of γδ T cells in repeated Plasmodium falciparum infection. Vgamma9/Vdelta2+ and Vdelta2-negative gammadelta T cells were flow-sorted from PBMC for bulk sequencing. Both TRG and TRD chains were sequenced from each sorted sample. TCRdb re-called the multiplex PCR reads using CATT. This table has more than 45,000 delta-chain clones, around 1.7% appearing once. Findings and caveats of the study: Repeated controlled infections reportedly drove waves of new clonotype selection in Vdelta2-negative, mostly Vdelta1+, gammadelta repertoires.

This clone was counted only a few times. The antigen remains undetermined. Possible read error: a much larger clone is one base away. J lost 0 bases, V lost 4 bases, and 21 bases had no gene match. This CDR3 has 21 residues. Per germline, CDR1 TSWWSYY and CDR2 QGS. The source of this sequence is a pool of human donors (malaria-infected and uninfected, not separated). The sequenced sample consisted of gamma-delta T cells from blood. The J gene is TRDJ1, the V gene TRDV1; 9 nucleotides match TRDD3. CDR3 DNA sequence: TGTGCTCTTGGGGGATATCTACCTACAGCTGGGGGATGGCGGTACACCGATAAACTCATCTTT. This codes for CALGGYLPTAGGWRYTDKLIF.